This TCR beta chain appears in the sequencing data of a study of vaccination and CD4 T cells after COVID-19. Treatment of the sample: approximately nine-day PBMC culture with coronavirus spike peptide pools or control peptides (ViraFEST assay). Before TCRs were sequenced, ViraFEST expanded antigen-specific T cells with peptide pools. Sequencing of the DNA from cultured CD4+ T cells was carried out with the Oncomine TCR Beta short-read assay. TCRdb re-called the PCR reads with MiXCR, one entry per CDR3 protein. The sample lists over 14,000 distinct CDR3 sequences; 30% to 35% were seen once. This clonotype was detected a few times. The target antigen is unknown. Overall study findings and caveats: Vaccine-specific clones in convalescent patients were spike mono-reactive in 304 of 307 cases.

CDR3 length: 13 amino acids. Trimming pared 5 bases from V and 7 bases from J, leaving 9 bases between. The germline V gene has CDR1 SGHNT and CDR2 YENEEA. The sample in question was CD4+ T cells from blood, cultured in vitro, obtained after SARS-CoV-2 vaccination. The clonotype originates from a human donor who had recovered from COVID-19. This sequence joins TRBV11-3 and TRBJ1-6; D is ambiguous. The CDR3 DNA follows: TGTGCCAGCAGCCTTCGCTTGAATTCACCCCTCCACTTT. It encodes CASSLRLNSPLHF.